Below are 32 T cell receptor beta chains sequenced from a single sample in a study of blood T cell repertoires in COVID-19 (dated by TCRdb to the early 2020s). Library generation was performed with the immunoSEQ multiplex PCR assay. TCRdb re-hosts the immuneACCESS table, in-frame sequences only. Its copies lack some clones; in the studies checked, an unresolved V gene accounts for under half of them, and the cause for the rest is not known. In all, the sample holds around 260,000 clones, and 70% to 85% of those were seen once. 0.75% to 0.95% of the sample is taken by the ten largest. The sequencing input was peripheral blood. Receptors originate from a human donor with COVID-19, enrolled during active disease. The donor label of this sample is uncertain.

V and J are TRBV9 and TRBJ2-2; D is unresolved. CDR3 size: 14 residues. Deletions cut 3 bases from V and 4 bases from J, with 10 bases between. Germline CDR1 reads SGDLS; CDR2 reads YYNGEE. Written as DNA, the CDR3 is TGTGCCAGCAGCGCCAGGCCTGTCACCGGGGAGCTGTTTTTT. Its protein product is CASSARPVTGELFF.

The chain has TRBV28 and TRBJ1-1; 7 nucleotides line up with TRBD1. The CDR3 spans 14 residues. V trimming: 6 bases; J trimming: 4 bases; junction bases outside the gene matches: 8. Germline V lookup: CDR1 MDHEN, CDR2 SYDVKM. The CDR3, as DNA: TGTGCCAGCAGGCTGTCAGGGGGGATCACTGAAGCTTTCTTT. Amino acid sequence: CASRLSGGITEAFF.

The chain couples TRBV24-1 to TRBJ2-1, with TRBD2 identical over 9 bases. The V and J ends lost 10 bases and 8 bases, in that order; junction bases with no gene match: 17. Germline CDR1 is KGHDR and CDR2 is SFDVKD. CDR3 length: 16 amino acids. For the CDR3, the DNA is TGTGCCACAGAACTTAGCGGGAGCATAGGGATCTATGAGCAGTTCTTC. Translating it yields CATELSGSIGIYEQFF.

V and J are TRBV6-6 and TRBJ2-2; 8 bases match TRBD1. With V trimmed by 6 bases and J by 1 base, 4 bases remained unmatched. From germline, CDR1 is MNHNY and CDR2 SVGAGI (reference sequence). The CDR3 is 15 residues long. CDR3 region: CASRPGTGNTGELFF. CDR3 DNA sequence: TGTGCCAGCAGACCCGGGACAGGGAACACCGGGGAGCTGTTTTTT.

This rearrangement joins TRBV6-5 to TRBJ2-7; 10 positions agree with TRBD1. This CDR3 is 14 amino acids long. The V gene end was trimmed by 6 bases and the J gene end by 5 bases; junction bases not matched to a gene: 7. CDR1 and CDR2 from the germline V gene are MNHEY and SVGAGI. As DNA, the CDR3 is TGTGCCAGCAGAGCCGGGACAGGGGACCACGAGCAGTACTTC. Encoded protein: CASRAGTGDHEQYF.

This clone was picked up one time. The chain couples TRBV6-5 to TRBJ1-1, with TRBD1 matching 7 bases. Unmatched junction bases numbered 10, after V lost 6 bases and J lost 3 bases. CDR1 MNHEY and CDR2 SVGAGI come from the germline V gene. This CDR3 contains 15 residues. The CDR3 DNA reads TGTGCCAGCAGCTATGGGACAGCGAGAGACACTGAAGCTTTCTTT. Translating gives CASSYGTARDTEAFF.

This clone was seen only a few times. The chain links TRBV28 to TRBJ1-2; TRBD1 matches 8 bases. In germline, CDR1 is MDHEN, CDR2 SYDVKM. The V and J ends lost 3 bases and 2 bases, in that order; junction bases with no gene match: 5. This CDR3 has 15 amino acids. CDR3 region: CASSFPGQGNYGYTF. The CDR3 region has the DNA TGTGCCAGCAGTTTTCCAGGACAGGGAAACTATGGCTACACCTTC.

The chain combines TRBV6-2 or TRBV6-3 with TRBJ2-4; 9 bases line up with TRBD1. This CDR3 comprises 17 residues. J was trimmed by 0 bases and V by 5 bases; bases with no gene match: 8. CDR1 is MNHEY, CDR2 SVGEGT, per germline. The CDR3 spells CASSTLGQGIAKNIQYF. The CDR3 DNA is TGTGCCAGCAGTACCCTGGGACAGGGAATAGCCAAAAACATTCAGTACTTC.

The rearrangement uses TRBV12-1 and TRBJ1-5; no check of the table's D call, TRBD1, against the DNA was made. TRBV12-1 has pseudogene status. This CDR3 is 14 amino acids long. The CDR3 protein is CASSPWGPNQPQHF. CDR3 DNA sequence: TGTGCCAGCAGCCCCTGGGGGCCCAATCAGCCCCAGCATTTT.

V is TRBV7-2 and J is TRBJ2-1; 8 nucleotides line up with TRBD1. This CDR3 spans 13 amino acids. With 7 bases clipped from V and 9 bases from J, the junction kept 8 bases outside the gene matches. Germline CDR1 SGHTA, CDR2 FQGNSA. CDR3 sequence (DNA): TGTGCCAGCACTGGGCAGGGGGCAGGTGAGCAGTTCTTC. This codes for CASTGQGAGEQFF.

The chain employs TRBV7-2 and TRBJ2-3; TRBD2 agrees at 13 bases. V was pared by 3 bases and J by 5 bases, with 5 bases of the junction left unmatched. The germline CDR1 and CDR2 sequences are SGHTA and FQGNSA. The CDR3 sequence is 16 residues long. For the CDR3, the DNA is TGTGCCAGCAGCTTCGGACTAGCGGGAGACGGAGATACGCAGTATTTT. This sequence encodes CASSFGLAGDGDTQYF. The variable domain in full, completed from reference TRBV7-2 and TRBJ2-3, reads GAGVSQSPSNKVTEKGKDVELRCDPISGHTALYWYRQSLGQGLEFLIYFQGNSAPDKSGLPSDRFSAERTGGSVSTLTIQRTQQEDSAVYLCASSFGLAGDGDTQYFGPGTRLTVL.

The gene calls are TRBV29-1 and TRBJ2-5; TRBD2 matches at 9 bases. Losses at the gene ends were 3 bases for V and 5 bases for J; bases not matched to a gene: 13. This CDR3 is built from 16 residues. Germline lookup yields CDR1 SQVTM and CDR2 ANQGSEA. The DNA of the CDR3 is TGCAGCGTTGACGGCGCGGGAGGGCCGATTGGGGAGACCCAGTACTTC. Translated, it gives CSVDGAGGPIGETQYF.

The V gene is TRBV6-5, the J gene TRBJ2-7; no reliable D call. Trimming shortened V by 6 bases and J by 6 bases, and 12 bases separated the two germline ends. This CDR3 is 12 amino acids long. Per germline, CDR1 MNHEY and CDR2 SVGAGI. DNA for the CDR3: TGTGCCAGCAGCCACCCGGTTCCCGAGCAGTACTTC. It specifies CASSHPVPEQYF.

The chain employs TRBV25-1 and TRBJ2-5; 8 bases agree with TRBD1. Trimming took 2 bases from V and 7 from J; bases not matched to a gene: 6. This CDR3 contains 14 residues. CDR1 and CDR2 (germline): MGHDK, SYGVNS. CDR3 loop: CASSEAGGDGTQYF. The CDR3 DNA follows: TGTGCCAGCAGTGAAGCAGGGGGCGACGGGACCCAGTACTTC.

The V and J genes are TRBV19 and TRBJ1-4, with no clear D. The CDR3 is 12 residues long. Per the germline V gene, CDR1 is LNHDA and CDR2 is SQIVND (reference sequence). Trimming pared 4 bases from V and 7 bases from J, leaving 7 bases between. The CDR3 sequence is CASSNPSEKLFF. CDR3 in DNA: TGTGCCAGTAGTAACCCGAGTGAAAAACTGTTTTTT. The variable domain in full, completed from reference TRBV19 and TRBJ1-4, reads DGGITQSPKYLFRKEGQNVTLSCEQNLNHDAMYWYRQDPGQGLRLIYYSQIVNDFQKGDIAEGYSVSREKKESFPLTVTSAQKNPTAFYLCASSNPSEKLFFGSGTQLSVL.

V and J are TRBV5-6 and TRBJ2-2; 8 bases match TRBD2. V lost 3 bases and J lost 0; bases outside the gene matches: 4. The CDR3 length is 16 residues. CDR1 SGHDT and CDR2 YYEEEE come from the germline V gene. Written as DNA, the CDR3 is TGTGCCAGCAGCTACTATAGCGGGGCGAACACCGGGGAGCTGTTTTTT. Amino acids: CASSYYSGANTGELFF.

This rearrangement joins TRBV30 to TRBJ2-7, with D perhaps TRBD2 (6 bases). Germline V gene sequence: CDR1 GTSNPN, CDR2 SVGIG (reference sequence). The CDR3 is 15 amino acids. V was pared by 3 bases and J by 1 base, with 16 bases between. As DNA, the CDR3 is TGTGCCTGGAGGCAGCCGGGAGATCCTTCCTACGAGCAGTACTTC. It encodes CAWRQPGDPSYEQYF.

The chain combines TRBV28 with TRBJ1-2, with a weak D call TRBD1 (6 bases). Germline lookup yields CDR1 MDHEN and CDR2 SYDVKM. This CDR3 spans 15 amino acids. V lost 4 bases to trimming and J lost 2 bases, with 14 bases between them. CDR3 bases: TGTGCCAGCAGTTCATCAGGGGCAGGGAACTATGGCTACACCTTC. Protein sequence: CASSSSGAGNYGYTF.

This chain connects TRBV9 to TRBJ2-7; 7 nucleotides align to TRBD2. The ends lost 0 bases at V and 5 bases at J; junction bases unmatched: 8. The CDR3 covers 15 residues. CDR1 SGDLS and CDR2 YYNGEE come from the germline V gene. Here the CDR3 DNA reads TGTGCCAGCAGCGTAGAGGGGAGGGCCAGCCACGAGCAGTACTTC. Amino acid sequence: CASSVEGRASHEQYF.

The chain links TRBV27 to TRBJ2-1; 11 bases line up with TRBD2. CDR3 length: 16 residues. Germline V gene data show CDR1 as MNHEY and CDR2 as SMNVEV (reference sequence). Trimming removed 2 bases from V and 4 bases from J; junction bases left unmatched: 4. CDR3 region: CASSLRLAGPYNEQFF. DNA of the CDR3: TGTGCCAGCAGTTTACGACTAGCGGGGCCTTACAATGAGCAGTTCTTC.

The chain uses TRBV6-5 and TRBJ1-1; TRBD1 might be the D (5 bases). V was trimmed by 2 bases and J by 1 base, leaving 8 bases between them. Germline V gene data show CDR1 as MNHEY and CDR2 as SVGAGI. This CDR3 is built from 14 residues. The chain's CDR3 is CASSYLGGNTEAFF. CDR3 nucleotides: TGTGCCAGCAGTTACCTGGGGGGGAACACTGAAGCTTTCTTT.

The V gene is TRBV25-1, the J gene TRBJ1-2, with TRBD1 matching 7 bases. Germline CDR1 reads MGHDK; CDR2 reads SYGVNS. Germline trimming cut 1 base from V and 4 bases from J; bases unmatched to any gene: 12. There are 17 residues in the CDR3. The CDR3 nucleotides are TGTGCCAGCAGTGAATGGGGGGAAACAGGGGCTCGCTATGGCTACACCTTC. Encoded protein: CASSEWGETGARYGYTF.

This chain connects TRBV6-6 to TRBJ1-6; D perhaps matches TRBD1 (5 bases). V was shortened by 6 bases and J by 8 bases, with 20 bases between the two germline ends. This CDR3 is built from 16 residues. Per the germline V gene, CDR1 is MNHNY and CDR2 is SVGAGI (reference sequence). For the CDR3, the DNA is TGTGCCAGCAGCCCCCGCGGGGGAACGGGGGATTCACCCCTCCACTTT. Translating it yields CASSPRGGTGDSPLHF.

This clone has just one count. The chain employs TRBV9 and TRBJ1-2; D perhaps matches TRBD1 (5 bases). The CDR3 runs 14 residues. The ends were cut back, 0 bases at V and 7 bases at J, with 13 bases in the middle. CDR1 and CDR2 from the germline V gene are SGDLS and YYNGEE. In DNA form, the CDR3 reads TGTGCCAGCAGCGTAGTCGGGCAGGGAAGTGGCTACACCTTC. Amino acids: CASSVVGQGSGYTF.

This chain joins TRBV19 and TRBJ1-5; perhaps TRBD1 as D (5 bases). Germline V CDR1 and CDR2: LNHDA, SQIVND (reference sequence). This CDR3 has 14 amino acids. Trimming removed 1 base from V and 6 bases from J, with 10 bases in between. The CDR3 protein is CASSIGRAPQPQHF. CDR3 DNA sequence: TGTGCCAGTAGTATAGGCAGGGCGCCTCAGCCCCAGCATTTT.

The genes are TRBV5-6 and TRBJ1-6; D gene ambiguous. The CDR3 is 13 residues long. Germline CDR1 SGHDT, CDR2 YYEEEE. The V and J ends lost 3 bases and 10 bases respectively, with 11 bases between them. The CDR3 region is CASSSRHESPLHF. In DNA form, the CDR3 reads TGTGCCAGCAGCTCTCGACACGAATCACCCCTCCACTTT. The entire variable domain, with the rest obtained from reference TRBV5-6 and TRBJ1-6, is as follows: DAGVTQSPTHLIKTRGQQVTLRCSPKSGHDTVSWYQQALGQGPQFIFQYYEEEERQRGNFPDRFSGHQFPNYSSELNVNALLLGDSALYLCASSSRHESPLHFGNGTRLTVT.

The rearrangement joins TRBV5-1 to TRBJ2-1; 7 positions agree with TRBD2. The CDR3 extends over 16 amino acids. Trimming cost V 3 bases and J 0 bases; bases outside gene matches: 6. In germline, CDR1 is SGHRS, CDR2 YFSETQ. Here the CDR3 reads CASSSSGGSSYNEQFF. DNA for the CDR3: TGCGCCAGCAGCTCTTCTGGCGGGAGCTCCTACAATGAGCAGTTCTTC.

Written as DNA, the CDR3 is TGTGCCAGCAGCTTAGGACAGCTCTCCTACGAGCAGTACTTC. This encodes CASSLGQLSYEQYF. The V and J genes are TRBV7-2 and TRBJ2-7, with a tentative D call TRBD1 (5 bases). Trimming took off 1 base at V and 0 bases at J, with 7 bases between the two ends. The CDR3 has 14 amino acids. CDR1 is SGHTA, CDR2 FQGNSA, per germline. Together with reference TRBV7-2 and TRBJ2-7, the CDR3 gives the full variable domain: GAGVSQSPSNKVTEKGKDVELRCDPISGHTALYWYRQSLGQGLEFLIYFQGNSAPDKSGLPSDRFSAERTGGSVSTLTIQRTQQEDSAVYLCASSLGQLSYEQYFGPGTRLTVT.

This chain uses TRBV28 with TRBJ1-2; D gene ambiguous. Trimming took 7 bases from V and 0 from J, leaving 9 bases between them. Germline CDR1 and CDR2: MDHEN and SYDVKM. This CDR3 is 13 amino acids long. CDR3 protein: CASTTPANYGYTF. DNA for the CDR3: TGTGCCAGCACCACCCCAGCTAACTATGGCTACACCTTC.

This chain uses TRBV18 with TRBJ2-6, with D possibly matching TRBD2 (6 bases). CDR3 length equals 18 residues. V was pared by 3 bases and J by 2 bases, with 17 bases between. CDR1 is KGHSH, CDR2 LQKENI, per germline. Written as DNA, the CDR3 is TGTGCCAGCTCACCCCCTATTCCTGCGGGGACTGGGGCCAACGTCCTGACTTTC. Translated, it gives CASSPPIPAGTGANVLTF. Full variable domain (outside the CDR3, taken from reference TRBV18 and TRBJ2-6): NAGVMQNPRHLVRRRGQEARLRCSPMKGHSHVYWYRQLPEEGLKFMVYLQKENIIDESGMPKERFSAEFPKEGPSILRIQQVVRGDSAAYFCASSPPIPAGTGANVLTFGAGSRLTVL.

The table lists this clone with a count of one. This chain links TRBV18 with TRBJ2-1; 10 bases are shared with TRBD2. The junction had 2 bases not matched to a gene; V was cut back by 6 bases and J by 6 bases. The CDR3 is made up of 13 amino acids. Germline V gene lookup returns CDR1 KGHSH and CDR2 LQKENI. CDR3 bases: TGTGCCAGCTCTCCTAGCGGGAGCAATGAGCAGTTCTTC. It translates to CASSPSGSNEQFF.

This chain uses TRBV19 with TRBJ2-3; weak D call: TRBD2 (5 bases). V shed 5 bases and J shed 6 bases, with 9 bases lying between them. The CDR3 totals 12 residues. Germline V CDR1 and CDR2: LNHDA, SQIVND (reference sequence). The CDR3 DNA reads as TGTGCCAGTAGTCCCGAGCGGGATACGCAGTATTTT. Amino acids: CASSPERDTQYF.